Listed here is a single T cell receptor beta chain. The data were obtained in a study of blood T cell repertoires in COVID-19. About the research overall: Some COVID-19 samples were acute and others convalescent; all came from the United States, Italy and Spain.

Per the original methods: Quantification of nucleated cells was approximated via reference gene primer amplification. Sequencing was performed with immunoSEQ multiplex PCR; in TCRdb, only in-frame clones are kept and a portion is missing. V and J calls and clone size follow that table, whereas D and trimming were derived from the DNA. The sample lists tens of thousands of clones; 84% were seen once. The CDR3 contains 16 residues. Germline-derived CDR1 and CDR2 are MDHEN and SYDVKM. The V and J ends lost 5 bases and 3 bases respectively, with 19 bases between them. The sequence was obtained from a middle-aged man with acute or convalescent COVID-19. This chain connects TRBV28 to TRBJ1-2; D is ambiguous. The sample was peripheral blood. In DNA, the CDR3 is TGTGCCAGCAGTACATCGACCTGGGAGCCCCACTATGGCTACACCTTC. It is translated as CASSTSTWEPHYGYTF.